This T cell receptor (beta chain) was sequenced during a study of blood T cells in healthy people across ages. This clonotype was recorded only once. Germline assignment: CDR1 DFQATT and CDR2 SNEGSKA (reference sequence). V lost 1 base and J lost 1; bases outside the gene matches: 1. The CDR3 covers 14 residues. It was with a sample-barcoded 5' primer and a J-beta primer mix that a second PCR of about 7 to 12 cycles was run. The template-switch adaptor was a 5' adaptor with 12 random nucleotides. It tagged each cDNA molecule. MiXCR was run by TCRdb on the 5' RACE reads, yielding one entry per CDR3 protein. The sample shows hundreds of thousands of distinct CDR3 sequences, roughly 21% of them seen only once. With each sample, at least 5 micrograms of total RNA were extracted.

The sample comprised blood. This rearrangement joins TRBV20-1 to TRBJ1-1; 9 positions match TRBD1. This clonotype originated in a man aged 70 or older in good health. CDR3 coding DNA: TGCAGTGCTAGAGGGGACAGGGAGAACACTGAAGCTTTCTTT. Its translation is CSARGDRENTEAFF.